This entry lists 29 T cell receptor beta chains sequenced from one sample in a study of shared clonotypes between healthy human individuals. Only in-frame clones appear in the TCRdb table, and some are missing; sequencing was by immunoSEQ multiplex PCR. The sample lists roughly 2.6 million clones; around nine tenths were seen once. Sequenced material: naive CD4+ T cells sorted from blood. Subset reported: CD45RA+ positively selected. Receptors originate from a man aged 18 to 30 in good health.

This clone showed up just once. The genes are TRBV5-6 and TRBJ2-7, with D perhaps being TRBD1 or TRBD2 (5 bases each). The germline gives CDR1 SGHDT, CDR2 YYEEEE. V shed 0 bases and J shed 5 bases, with 12 bases lying between them. This CDR3 has 14 residues. Written as DNA, the CDR3 is TGTGCCAGCAGCTTGGGCAGGGCCGGGGACGAGCAGTACTTC. Protein: CASSLGRAGDEQYF. The full variable domain, rest sourced from reference TRBV5-6 and TRBJ2-7, is DAGVTQSPTHLIKTRGQQVTLRCSPKSGHDTVSWYQQALGQGPQFIFQYYEEEERQRGNFPDRFSGHQFPNYSSELNVNALLLGDSALYLCASSLGRAGDEQYFGPGTRLTVT.

V usage is TRBV5-6 and J usage is TRBJ2-1; 7 bases line up with TRBD1. The trim removed 3 bases at V and 6 bases at J, leaving 9 bases unmatched. CDR1 and CDR2 (germline): SGHDT, YYEEEE. This CDR3 is 15 amino acids long. The CDR3 reads CASSSTQGLPNEQFF. In DNA, the CDR3 is TGTGCCAGCAGCTCAACACAGGGGTTGCCCAATGAGCAGTTCTTC.

V usage is TRBV6-5 and J usage is TRBJ2-3; the D is unclear. The CDR3 is made up of 13 amino acids. CDR1 and CDR2 (germline): MNHEY, SVGAGI. V lost 5 bases and J lost 13, with 19 bases in between. This chain's CDR3 is CASSTTPTFSEYF. The DNA of the CDR3 is TGTGCCAGCAGTACGACACCTACGTTCTCGGAGTATTTT.

The rearrangement links TRBV5-1 to TRBJ2-5; 10 bases are a match to TRBD1. Germline lookup yields CDR1 SGHRS and CDR2 YFSETQ. With 4 bases clipped from V and 0 bases from J, the junction kept 3 bases outside the gene matches. There are 15 residues in the CDR3. The CDR3 region is CASSQGQGYQETQYF. In DNA, the CDR3 is TGCGCCAGCAGCCAGGGACAGGGGTACCAAGAGACCCAGTACTTC.

The V call is TRBV5-1, the J call TRBJ2-1, with 7 nucleotides matching TRBD2. CDR1 and CDR2 from the germline V gene are SGHRS and YFSETQ. Trimming cost V 5 bases and J 2 bases; bases outside gene matches: 7. This CDR3 has 15 residues. This CDR3 is CASRTGTNPYNEQFF. The CDR3 DNA reads as TGCGCCAGCAGAACCGGGACTAACCCCTACAATGAGCAGTTCTTC.

The V gene is TRBV27, the J gene TRBJ2-7; 7 bases line up with TRBD1. This CDR3 contains 13 residues. Unmatched junction bases numbered 7, after V lost 8 bases and J lost 3 bases. CDR1 and CDR2 (germline): MNHEY, SMNVEV (reference sequence). In DNA form, the CDR3 reads TGTGCCAGCGCGACAGGGCAGAACTACGAGCAGTACTTC. Amino acids: CASATGQNYEQYF.

The chain couples TRBV5-4 to TRBJ1-6, with a weak D call TRBD1 (5 bases). Trimming cost V 3 bases and J 5 bases, with 9 bases left between them. Germline V gene data show CDR1 as SGHNT and CDR2 as YYREEE (reference sequence). The CDR3 has 14 amino acids. The CDR3 sequence: CASSSSGDNSPLHF. The CDR3 DNA sequence: TGTGCCAGCAGCTCCTCGGGGGATAATTCACCCCTCCACTTT.

The chain carries TRBV6-1 and TRBJ2-5; 9 bases are a match to TRBD1. Germline V gene lookup returns CDR1 MNHNS and CDR2 SASEGT. The CDR3 spans 15 residues. Trimming removed 4 bases from V and 5 bases from J; junction bases left unmatched: 8. The DNA for the CDR3 is TGTGCCAGCAGTGGACAGGACAGGGGATGGGAGACCCAGTACTTC. Residues: CASSGQDRGWETQYF.

The chain uses TRBV7-2 and TRBJ2-3; possibly TRBD1 for D (6 bases). The CDR3 runs 17 residues. Germline CDR1 is SGHTA and CDR2 is FQGNSA. With 3 bases removed from V and 6 bases from J, the gap between germline ends came to 22 bases. CDR3 sequence: CASSLGASGRLHDTQYF. The CDR3 DNA sequence: TGTGCCAGCAGCTTGGGGGCATCAGGACGCCTTCACGATACGCAGTATTTT.

The chain carries TRBV5-6 and TRBJ2-5; 8 positions match TRBD2. The end of the DNA aligns better with TRBJ2-7, so the J call may be wrong. The CDR3 length is 16 residues. CDR1 SGHDT and CDR2 YYEEEE come from the germline V gene. The CDR3, as DNA: TGTGCCAGCAGCGGTAGCGGGACTTCCTCGACCTACGAGCAGTACTTC. Its protein product is CASSGSGTSSTYEQYF.

The rearrangement uses TRBV10-3 and TRBJ1-2; a possible D gene is TRBD1 (5 bases). The V gene's germline CDR1 is ENHRY and CDR2 SYGVKD. CDR3 size: 15 residues. V was cut by 6 bases and J by 1 base, with 15 bases left in between. CDR3 sequence: CAIRMDNNLNYGYTF. DNA for the CDR3: TGTGCCATCAGGATGGACAATAATCTTAACTATGGCTACACCTTC.

V usage is TRBV28 and J usage is TRBJ2-6; D may match TRBD1 or TRBD2 (5 bases each). The CDR3 length is 19 residues. Germline V gives CDR1 MDHEN, CDR2 SYDVKM. Trimming left V 1 base short and J 2 bases short, with 18 bases between. The CDR3 here is CASSLSKRDGSPGANVLTF. CDR3 DNA: TGTGCCAGCAGTTTATCCAAACGGGACGGCTCTCCTGGGGCCAACGTCCTGACTTTC. The full variable domain, with the rest looked up from reference TRBV28 and TRBJ2-6, is DVKVTQSSRYLVKRTGEKVFLECVQDMDHENMFWYRQDPGLGLRLIYFSYDVKMKEKGDIPEGYSVSREKKERFSLILESASTNQTSMYLCASSLSKRDGSPGANVLTFGAGSRLTVL.

The genes are TRBV28 and TRBJ2-7, with D hard to call. V was shortened by 11 bases and J by 2 bases, with 16 bases between the two germline ends. This CDR3 has 13 amino acids. CDR1 is MDHEN and CDR2 is SYDVKM in the germline V gene. CDR3 nucleotides: TGTGCCTCCCTCTCGGCTGCTACCTACGAGCAGTACTTC. It codes for CASLSAATYEQYF.

The chain uses TRBV30 and TRBJ2-1; 7 bases fit TRBD1. Germline V gives CDR1 GTSNPN, CDR2 SVGIG (reference sequence). The CDR3 spans 13 residues. V lost 5 bases to trimming and J lost 2 bases; unmatched junction nucleotides: 3. In DNA, the CDR3 is TGTGCCTGGGACAGGGATCCCTACAATGAGCAGTTCTTC. It yields the protein CAWDRDPYNEQFF. Full variable domain (rest looked up from reference TRBV30 and TRBJ2-1): SQTIHQWPATLVQPVGSPLSLECTVEGTSNPNLYWYRQAAGRGLQLLFYSVGIGQISSEVPQNLSASRPQDRQFILSSKKLLLSDSGFYLCAWDRDPYNEQFFGPGTRLTVL.

The rearrangement links TRBV27 to TRBJ1-6; D unclear. With 7 bases removed from V and 1 base from J, the gap between germline ends came to 8 bases. CDR3 length equals 14 residues. Looked up from germline, CDR1 is MNHEY and CDR2 is SMNVEV (reference sequence). This CDR3 reads CASKAGSYNSPLHF. CDR3 coding DNA: TGTGCCAGCAAGGCGGGTTCCTATAATTCACCCCTCCACTTT.

This chain connects TRBV6-1 to TRBJ2-3; perhaps D is TRBD1 or TRBD2 (5 bases each). Germline-derived CDR1 and CDR2 are MNHNS and SASEGT. The germline V and J ends were trimmed by 1 base and 10 bases, with 15 bases remaining between them. The CDR3 contains 14 residues. The DNA of the CDR3 is TGTGCCAGCAGTGAAGGGACCGGGACCCTAGCGCAGTATTTT. Its translation: CASSEGTGTLAQYF.

The chain couples TRBV25-1 to TRBJ2-5, with D unresolved. The DNA matches TRBJ2-7 better at its end, which makes the J call doubtful. The CDR3 runs to 12 residues. Germline CDR1 is MGHDK and CDR2 is SYGVNS. CDR3 DNA sequence: TGTGCCAGCAGCACCTTAAACTACGAGCAGTACTTC. Its protein is CASSTLNYEQYF.

The rearrangement joins TRBV18 to TRBJ1-1; D is undetermined. This CDR3 spans 13 amino acids. V shed 5 bases and J shed 1 base, with 8 bases lying between them. Germline loops: CDR1 KGHSH, CDR2 LQKENI. CDR3 residues: CASSSAPNTEAFF. In DNA form, the CDR3 reads TGTGCCAGCTCATCGGCCCCGAACACTGAAGCTTTCTTT.

V gene TRBV6-1 combines with J gene TRBJ1-2; D gene uncertain. The CDR3 has 11 residues. Germline values: CDR1 MNHNS, CDR2 SASEGT. V lost 4 bases, J lost 8 bases, and 8 bases lay in between. CDR3 sequence: CASSGGRGYTF. The CDR3 DNA reads TGTGCCAGCAGTGGAGGTAGGGGCTACACCTTC.

The V gene is TRBV30, the J gene TRBJ1-4; 7 nucleotides line up with TRBD1. CDR1 is GTSNPN and CDR2 is SVGIG in the germline V gene (reference sequence). The CDR3 loop spans 13 amino acids. V lost 2 bases and J lost 5; bases outside the gene matches: 2. The CDR3 spells CAWSLGGNEKLFF. The CDR3 region has the DNA TGTGCCTGGAGTCTAGGGGGCAATGAAAAACTGTTTTTT. The full variable domain, rest sourced from reference TRBV30 and TRBJ1-4, is SQTIHQWPATLVQPVGSPLSLECTVEGTSNPNLYWYRQAAGRGLQLLFYSVGIGQISSEVPQNLSASRPQDRQFILSSKKLLLSDSGFYLCAWSLGGNEKLFFGSGTQLSVL.

The rearrangement uses TRBV19 and TRBJ2-3, with D maybe TRBD1 (6 bases). Germline CDR1 is LNHDA and CDR2 is SQIVND (reference sequence). The ends were cut back, 5 bases at V and 4 bases at J, with 19 bases in the middle. The CDR3 runs to 16 residues. CDR3 coding DNA: TGTGCCAGTAGTGCGTTTGCGATCAGGGGAGCAGATACGCAGTATTTT. It translates to CASSAFAIRGADTQYF.

The gene calls are TRBV2 and TRBJ1-3; 8 nucleotides line up with TRBD1. CDR1 and CDR2 from the germline V gene are SNHLY and FYNNEI. Trimming took 5 bases from V and 0 from J; bases not matched to a gene: 18. The length of the CDR3 is 20 residues. CDR3 in DNA: TGTGCCAGCAGTAGACGATCCATCGTCACGACAGGGGCCTCTGGAAACACCATATATTTT. It translates to CASSRRSIVTTGASGNTIYF. The whole variable domain, filled in from reference TRBV2 and TRBJ1-3, reads EPEVTQTPSHQVTQMGQEVILRCVPISNHLYFYWYRQILGQKVEFLVSFYNNEISEKSEIFDDQFSVERPDGSNFTLKIRSTKLEDSAMYFCASSRRSIVTTGASGNTIYFGEGSWLTVV.

The chain is built from TRBV9 and TRBJ2-6, with 8 positions matching TRBD2. The V gene's germline CDR1 is SGDLS and CDR2 YYNGEE. There are 16 residues in the CDR3. V was clipped by 4 bases and J by 0 bases; unmatched bases: 3. CDR3 region: CASSLAGTSGANVLTF. Written as DNA, the CDR3 is TGTGCCAGCAGCTTAGCGGGGACCTCTGGGGCCAACGTCCTGACTTTC.

The count of this clone is one. The chain joins TRBV4-1 to TRBJ1-4, with D perhaps TRBD1 (5 bases). The CDR3 is made up of 14 amino acids. Germline V lookup: CDR1 MGHRA, CDR2 YSYEKL. The V and J ends lost 5 bases and 3 bases respectively, with 10 bases between them. CDR3: CASSSTGPNEKLFF. In DNA, the CDR3 is TGCGCCAGCAGCTCAACAGGCCCTAATGAAAAACTGTTTTTT.

This clone was seen once. Other DNA sequences in the sample encode the same CDR3. The CDR3 DNA is TGTGCCAGCAGCTCTACTCCGGATACGCAGTATTTT. Protein product: CASSSTPDTQYF. The V and J genes are TRBV11-3 and TRBJ2-3, with no clear D. The CDR3 has 12 residues. The germline V gene has CDR1 SGHNT and CDR2 YENEEA. V was shortened by 4 bases and J by 6 bases, with 8 bases between the two germline ends. The complete variable domain, with remaining parts taken from reference TRBV11-3 and TRBJ2-3, reads EAGVVQSPRYKIIEKKQPVAFWCNPISGHNTLYWYLQNLGQGPELLIRYENEEAVDDSQLPKDRFSAERLKGVDSTLKIQPAELGDSAVYLCASSSTPDTQYFGPGTRLTVL.

The V gene is TRBV7-8, the J gene TRBJ1-5; D is unclear. Trimming took 3 bases from V and 0 from J, leaving 6 bases between them. Germline assignment: CDR1 SGHVS and CDR2 FQNEAQ. This CDR3 contains 14 residues. The CDR3 reads CASSFTDSNQPQHF. In nucleotides, the CDR3 is TGTGCCAGCAGCTTTACAGATAGCAATCAGCCCCAGCATTTT.

This clone was seen once. This chain links TRBV2 with TRBJ2-1; 10 positions match TRBD1. The CDR3 has 13 residues. The J segment lost 5 bases and the V segment lost 8 bases, leaving 3 bases of the junction unmatched. Per the germline V gene, CDR1 is SNHLY and CDR2 is FYNNEI. The CDR3 region has the DNA TGTGCCAGCGGAGGGACAGGGGACAATGAGCAGTTCTTC. Encoded protein: CASGGTGDNEQFF. Drawing the rest from reference TRBV2 and TRBJ2-1, the complete variable domain is EPEVTQTPSHQVTQMGQEVILRCVPISNHLYFYWYRQILGQKVEFLVSFYNNEISEKSEIFDDQFSVERPDGSNFTLKIRSTKLEDSAMYFCASGGTGDNEQFFGPGTRLTVL.

V and J are TRBV18 and TRBJ2-5, with 12 nucleotides matching TRBD2. The CDR3 covers 18 residues. Germline V CDR1 and CDR2: KGHSH, LQKENI. The trim removed 4 bases at V and 5 bases at J, leaving 14 bases unmatched. Here the CDR3 reads CASSQQTSGGASRETQYF. CDR3 in DNA: TGTGCCAGCTCACAACAGACTAGCGGGGGAGCCTCCAGGGAGACCCAGTACTTC.

This CDR3 is CASSKGQGQNTGELFF. The CDR3 coding sequence is TGTGCCAGCAGCAAAGGGCAGGGGCAGAACACCGGGGAGCTGTTTTTT. The genes are TRBV21-1 and TRBJ2-2; the table's TRBD1 call for D was not verified on the DNA. TRBV21-1 corresponds to a pseudogene. This CDR3 is built from 16 residues.